This TCR beta chain emerged from a study of cytomegalovirus exposure and HLA in healthy donors. Study-wide findings and caveats: Roughly 170 TCR beta chains were listed as cytomegalovirus-associated. In a later analysis, compared with equally common non-associated chains, HLA-associated beta chains were more expanded.

Primers included in the PCR were 60 Vbeta and 13 Jbeta primers. Using immunoSEQ multiplex PCR, the repertoire was profiled, and TCRdb retains in-frame clones only, with some absent. The repertoire includes 150,000 to 200,000 clones, approximately 82% of them detected once, and around 7.7% sits in the top ten. The V gene lost 0 bases and the J gene lost 0 bases, with 15 bases spanning the gap. The CDR3 consists of 17 residues. In germline, CDR1 is SGHNT, CDR2 YYREEE (reference sequence). As regards this clone: What it binds is not known.

The sequenced sample was PBMCs. The receptor was derived from a woman in her thirties or forties in good health and CMV-seropositive. This chain uses TRBV5-4 with TRBJ1-2; no definite D call. The CDR3 DNA reads as TGTGCCAGCAGCTTGGGAGGTTCGACCCTTTCTAACTATGGCTACACCTTC. As protein: CASSLGGSTLSNYGYTF.